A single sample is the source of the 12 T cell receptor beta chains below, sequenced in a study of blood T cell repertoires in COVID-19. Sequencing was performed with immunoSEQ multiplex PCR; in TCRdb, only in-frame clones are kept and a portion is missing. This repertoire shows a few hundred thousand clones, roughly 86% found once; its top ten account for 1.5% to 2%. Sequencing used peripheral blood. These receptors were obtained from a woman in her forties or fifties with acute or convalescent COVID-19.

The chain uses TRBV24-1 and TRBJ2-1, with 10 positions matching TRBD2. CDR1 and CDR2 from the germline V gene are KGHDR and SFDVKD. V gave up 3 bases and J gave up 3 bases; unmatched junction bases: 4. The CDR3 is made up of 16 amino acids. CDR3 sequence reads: CATSDTGLASYNEQFF. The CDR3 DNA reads TGTGCCACCAGTGATACGGGACTAGCGAGCTACAATGAGCAGTTCTTC.

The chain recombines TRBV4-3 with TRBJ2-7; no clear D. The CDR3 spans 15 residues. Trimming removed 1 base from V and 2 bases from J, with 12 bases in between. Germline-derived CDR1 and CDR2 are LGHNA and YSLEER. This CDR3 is CASSQGYGGPYEQYF. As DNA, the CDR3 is TGCGCCAGCAGCCAAGGTTACGGCGGCCCCTACGAGCAGTACTTC.

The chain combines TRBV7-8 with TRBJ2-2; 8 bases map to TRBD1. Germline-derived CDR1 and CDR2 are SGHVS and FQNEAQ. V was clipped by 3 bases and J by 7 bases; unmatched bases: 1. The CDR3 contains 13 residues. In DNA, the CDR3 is TGTGCCAGCAGCTTCACAGGGGGCGGGGAGCTGTTTTTT. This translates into CASSFTGGGELFF.

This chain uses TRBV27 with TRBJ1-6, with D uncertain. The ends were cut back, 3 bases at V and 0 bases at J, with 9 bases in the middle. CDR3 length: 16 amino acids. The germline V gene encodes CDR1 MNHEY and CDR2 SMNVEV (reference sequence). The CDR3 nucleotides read TGTGCCAGCAGTTTCAGAGCGCCCTCCTATAATTCACCCCTCCACTTT. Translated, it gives CASSFRAPSYNSPLHF.

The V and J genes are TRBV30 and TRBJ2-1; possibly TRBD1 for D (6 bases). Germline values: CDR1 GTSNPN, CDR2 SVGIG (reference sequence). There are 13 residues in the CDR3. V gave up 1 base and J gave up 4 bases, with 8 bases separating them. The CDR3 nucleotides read TGTGCCTGGAGTGCGGACAGATACAATGAGCAGTTCTTC. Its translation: CAWSADRYNEQFF.

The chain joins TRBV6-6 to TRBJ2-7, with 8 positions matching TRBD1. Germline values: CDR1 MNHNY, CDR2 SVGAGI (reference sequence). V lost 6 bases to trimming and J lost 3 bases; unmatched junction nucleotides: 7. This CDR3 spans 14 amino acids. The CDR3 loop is CASRRTGMGYEQYF. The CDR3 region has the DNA TGTGCCAGCAGGAGGACAGGGATGGGCTACGAGCAGTACTTC.

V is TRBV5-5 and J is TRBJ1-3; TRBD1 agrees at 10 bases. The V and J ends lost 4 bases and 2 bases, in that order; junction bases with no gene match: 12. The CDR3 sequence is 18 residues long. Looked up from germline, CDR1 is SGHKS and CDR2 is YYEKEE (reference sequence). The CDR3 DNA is TGTGCCAGCAGCCCTAAACCTTGGACAGGGGGAGCTGGAAACACCATATATTTT. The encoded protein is CASSPKPWTGGAGNTIYF.

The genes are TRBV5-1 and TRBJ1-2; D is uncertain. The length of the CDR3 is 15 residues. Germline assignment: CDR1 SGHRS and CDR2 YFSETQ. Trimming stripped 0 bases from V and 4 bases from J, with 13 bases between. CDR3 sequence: CASSLEAGLSYGYTF. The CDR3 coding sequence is TGCGCCAGCAGCTTGGAGGCAGGCCTGAGCTATGGCTACACCTTC.

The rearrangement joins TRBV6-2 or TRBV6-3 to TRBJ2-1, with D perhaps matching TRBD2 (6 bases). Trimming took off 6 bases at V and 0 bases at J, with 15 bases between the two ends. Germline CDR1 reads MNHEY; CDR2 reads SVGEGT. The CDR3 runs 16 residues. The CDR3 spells CASSTLAPSSYNEQFF. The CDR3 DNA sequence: TGTGCCAGCAGCACCCTAGCGCCCAGCTCCTACAATGAGCAGTTCTTC.

CDR3 sequence reads: CASSQKQGVRGRAFEDEQYF. The CDR3 DNA follows: TGTGCCAGCAGCCAGAAACAGGGAGTCCGGGGGAGGGCCTTTGAGGACGAGCAGTACTTC. The chain employs TRBV4-2 and TRBJ2-7; TRBD2 is a possible D gene (7 bases). The CDR3 covers 20 residues. Per the germline V gene, CDR1 is LGHNA and CDR2 is YNFKEQ. Trimming removed 3 bases at V and 5 bases at J, with 32 bases between.

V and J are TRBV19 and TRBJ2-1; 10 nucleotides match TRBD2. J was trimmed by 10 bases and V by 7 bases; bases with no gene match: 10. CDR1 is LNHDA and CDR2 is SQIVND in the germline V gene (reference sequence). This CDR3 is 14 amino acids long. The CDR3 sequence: CASTGLAGAKEQFF. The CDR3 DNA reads TGTGCCAGTACCGGGCTAGCGGGGGCTAAGGAGCAGTTCTTC. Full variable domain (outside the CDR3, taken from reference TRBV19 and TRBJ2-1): DGGITQSPKYLFRKEGQNVTLSCEQNLNHDAMYWYRQDPGQGLRLIYYSQIVNDFQKGDIAEGYSVSREKKESFPLTVTSAQKNPTAFYLCASTGLAGAKEQFFGPGTRLTVL.

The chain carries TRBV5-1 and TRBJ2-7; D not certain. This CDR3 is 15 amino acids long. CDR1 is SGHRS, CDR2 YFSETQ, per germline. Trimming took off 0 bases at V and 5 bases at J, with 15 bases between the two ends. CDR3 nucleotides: TGCGCCAGCAGCTTGGCCTGGTCGTCGGGTAACGAGCAGTACTTC. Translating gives CASSLAWSSGNEQYF.